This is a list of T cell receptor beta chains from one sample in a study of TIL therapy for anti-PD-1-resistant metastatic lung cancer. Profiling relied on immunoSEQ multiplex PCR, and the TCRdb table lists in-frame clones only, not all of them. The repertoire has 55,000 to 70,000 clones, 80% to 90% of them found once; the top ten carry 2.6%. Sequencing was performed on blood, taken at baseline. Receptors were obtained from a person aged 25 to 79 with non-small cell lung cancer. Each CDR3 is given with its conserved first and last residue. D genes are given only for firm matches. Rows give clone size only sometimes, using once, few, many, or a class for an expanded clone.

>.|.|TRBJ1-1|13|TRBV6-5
CASSSTGNTEAFF
TGTGCCAGCAGTTCCACAGGGAACACTGAAGCTTTCTTT
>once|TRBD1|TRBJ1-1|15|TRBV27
CASSLGQGLSTEAFF
TGTGCCAGCAGTTTAGGACAGGGGCTGAGCACTGAAGCTTTCTTT
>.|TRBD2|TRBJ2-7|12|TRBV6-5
CASSRGGYEQYF
TGTGCCAGCAGCCGGGGGGGCTACGAGCAGTACTTC
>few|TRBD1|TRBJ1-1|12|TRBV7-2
CASSLPGQKAFF
TGTGCCAGCAGCCTACCGGGACAGAAAGCTTTCTTT
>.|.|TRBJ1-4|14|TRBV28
CASSEGWANEKLFF
TGTGCCAGCAGCGAGGGCTGGGCTAATGAAAAACTGTTTTTT
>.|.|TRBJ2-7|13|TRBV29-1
CSALGLGSYEQYF
TGCAGCGCCCTGGGCCTAGGATCCTACGAGCAGTACTTC
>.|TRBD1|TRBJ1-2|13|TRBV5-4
CASSQGGIYGYTF
TGTGCCAGCAGCCAGGGGGGGATCTATGGCTACACCTTC
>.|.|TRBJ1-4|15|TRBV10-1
CAVTGRRLGCEKLFF
TGCGCCGTGACAGGAAGAAGGCTCGGGTGTGAAAAACTGTTTTTT
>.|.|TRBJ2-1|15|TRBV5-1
CASSWNGGTANEQFF
TGCGCCAGCAGCTGGAATGGCGGGACCGCCAATGAGCAGTTCTTC
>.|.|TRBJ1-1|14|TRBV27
CASSLRGHNTEAFF
TGTGCCAGCAGTTTACGAGGACACAACACTGAAGCTTTCTTT
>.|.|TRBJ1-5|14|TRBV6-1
CASSELPGNQPQHF
TGTGCCAGCAGTGAACTACCGGGCAATCAGCCCCAGCATTTT
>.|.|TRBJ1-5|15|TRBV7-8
CASSPYSGGNQPQHF
TGTGCCAGCAGCCCTTATTCGGGTGGGAATCAGCCCCAGCATTTT
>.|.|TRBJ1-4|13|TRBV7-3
CASSTLANEKLFF
TGTGCCAGCAGCACCTTGGCTAATGAAAAACTGTTTTTT
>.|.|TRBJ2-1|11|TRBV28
CASRRANEQFF
TGTGCCAGCAGAAGAGCGAATGAGCAGTTCTTC
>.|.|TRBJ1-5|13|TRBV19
CASSIAPNQPQHF
TGTGCCAGTAGTATAGCCCCGAATCAGCCCCAGCATTTT
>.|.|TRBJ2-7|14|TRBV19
CASSSRSGSYEQYF
TGTGCCAGTAGTTCCCGTTCCGGCTCCTACGAGCAGTACTTC
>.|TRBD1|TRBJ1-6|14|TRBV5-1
CASSPGQGGSPLHF
TGCGCCAGCAGCCCGGGACAGGGCGGTTCACCCCTCCACTTT
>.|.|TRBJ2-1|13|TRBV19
CASSTPRYNEQFF
TGTGCCAGTAGTACCCCCCGCTACAATGAGCAGTTCTTC
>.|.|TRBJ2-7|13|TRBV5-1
CASSWGGDREQYF
TGCGCCAGCAGCTGGGGCGGGGATAGGGAGCAGTACTTC
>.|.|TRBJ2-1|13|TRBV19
CASRDNLYNEQFF
TGTGCCAGCCGGGACAACCTGTACAATGAGCAGTTCTTC
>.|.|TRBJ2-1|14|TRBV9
CASSVGGDWDEQFF
TGTGCCAGCAGCGTAGGTGGCGACTGGGATGAGCAGTTCTTC
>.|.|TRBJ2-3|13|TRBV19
CASRARETDTQYF
TGTGCCAGTAGGGCCAGAGAGACAGATACGCAGTATTTT
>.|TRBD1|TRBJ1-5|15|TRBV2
CASTRRQGAGQPQHF
TGTGCCAGCACTAGGAGACAGGGGGCCGGGCAGCCCCAGCATTTT
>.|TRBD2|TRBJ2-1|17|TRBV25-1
CASSLLAGTFLAGEQFF
TGTGCCAGCAGTCTACTAGCGGGAACCTTCTTAGCAGGTGAGCAGTTCTTC
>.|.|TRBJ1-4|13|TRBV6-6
CASRGVSREKLFF
TGTGCCAGCAGAGGGGTATCCCGGGAAAAACTGTTTTTT
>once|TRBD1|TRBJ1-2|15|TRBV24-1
CATRSDRGLNYGYTF
TGTGCCACCAGATCAGACAGGGGGTTAAACTATGGCTACACCTTC
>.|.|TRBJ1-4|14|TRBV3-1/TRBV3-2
CASCPGTTNEKLFF
TGTGCCAGCTGCCCCGGGACCACTAATGAAAAACTGTTTTTT
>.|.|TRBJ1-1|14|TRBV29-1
CSVEGTVKNTEAFF
TGCAGCGTTGAAGGGACAGTTAAGAACACTGAAGCTTTCTTT
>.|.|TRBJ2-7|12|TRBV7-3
CASSELHYEQYF
TGTGCCAGCAGTGAACTCCACTACGAGCAGTACTTC
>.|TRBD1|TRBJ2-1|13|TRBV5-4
CASSHTGVGEQFF
TGTGCCAGCAGCCATACAGGGGTTGGTGAGCAGTTCTTC
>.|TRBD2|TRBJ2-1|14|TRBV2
CASNRLAGYNEQFF
TGTGCCAGCAATAGACTAGCGGGGTACAATGAGCAGTTCTTC
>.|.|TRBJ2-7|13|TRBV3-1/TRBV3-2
CASSLMSSYEQYF
TGTGCCAGCAGCCTTATGAGCTCCTACGAGCAGTACTTC
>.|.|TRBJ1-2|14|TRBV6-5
CASSVGSGTSGYTF
TGTGCCAGCTCTGTGGGAAGCGGGACGAGTGGCTACACCTTC
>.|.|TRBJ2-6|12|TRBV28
CASSLEANVLTF
TGTGCCAGCAGTTTAGAGGCCAACGTCCTGACTTTC
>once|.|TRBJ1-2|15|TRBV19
CASSIQSRTRYGYTF
TGTGCCAGTAGTATACAGAGTCGTACCAGATATGGCTACACCTTC
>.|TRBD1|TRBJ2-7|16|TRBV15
CATSTQLGTGTYEQYF
TGTGCCACCAGCACGCAACTTGGGACAGGAACCTACGAGCAGTACTTC
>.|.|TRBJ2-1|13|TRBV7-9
CASSLGDFNEQFF
TGTGCCAGCAGCTTAGGAGATTTCAATGAGCAGTTCTTC
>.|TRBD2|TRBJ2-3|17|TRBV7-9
CASSFKGASGTKDTQYF
TGTGCCAGCAGCTTCAAAGGGGCTAGCGGGACAAAGGATACGCAGTATTTT
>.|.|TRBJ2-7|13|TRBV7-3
CASRKDSSYEQYF
TGTGCCAGCAGGAAAGACTCCTCCTACGAGCAGTACTTC
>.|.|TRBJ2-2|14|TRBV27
CASSSPTGIGELFF
TGTGCCAGCAGTTCACCCACAGGAATCGGGGAGCTGTTTTTT
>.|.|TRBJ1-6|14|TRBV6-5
CASSYHTTNSPLHF
TGTGCCAGCAGTTACCACACGACTAATTCACCCCTCCACTTT